This T cell receptor (beta chain) was recorded in a study of T-cell reconstitution after alpha-beta-depleted transplantation in children listed by TCRdb under 2016. The study in broad terms: T-cell immune reconstitution after TCRalphabeta/CD19-depleted allogeneic hematopoietic cell transplantation in children was quantitatively tracked in the study by means of TCR repertoire profiling. The paper's findings and limits, for the study overall: Hyperexpanded clone frequencies declined over subsequent months; after one year, T-cell counts and TCRbeta diversity were mostly attributed to newly produced T cells. Apparently early alphabetaT-cell count recovery about two months after transplant reportedly relied on only several hundred rapidly expanded clones derived from non-depleted graft cells. In some patients, the high TCRbeta diversity seen at day 60 was put down to recipient T cells and intrathymic progenitors that had survived conditioning.

Receptor amplification or capture employed PCR. The sample was run on an Illumina HiSeq 2500. Molecular barcoding was employed in the preparation of TCR libraries, with unique molecular identifiers being used to normalize TCRbeta repertoire quantification. The public reads were reprocessed in TCRdb via fastp at Q25 and MiXCR, keeping in-frame beta chains. Rows merge per CDR3 protein into single entries with the most common DNA and genes. The table for this sample lists about 600,000 distinct CDR3 sequences; 10% to 15% of them were counted only once. In total, the top ten clones hold around 2.2% of the sample. About this clonotype itself: Its recognized antigen is unknown. No base-level quality is on record; no much larger clone is a single base apart.

The intended sense of this specimen's treatment or condition label: allogeneic hematopoietic cell transplantation with graft depleted of TCRalphabeta T cells and CD19 B cells. Transplant recipients were children who received TCRalphabeta/CD19-depleted allogeneic hematopoietic cell grafts. The source of this sequence is a male patient under 18 who had a stem cell transplant for acute myeloid leukemia, so the T cells may come from the graft donor. The source material was PBMCs, mostly from graft donor cells, sampled 360 days after TCRalphabeta/CD19-depleted stem cell transplant.

CDR3 region: CASSDASYNEQFF. The DNA reads TGTGCCAGCAGCGATGCTAGCTACAATGAGCAGTTCTTC. The chain couples TRBV11-1 to TRBJ2-1; the D gene lacks a confident call. The germline V gene (reference sequence) supplies CDR1 SGHAT and CDR2 FQDESV. The junction shows trimming of 5 bases on V and 3 bases on J, plus 8 bases between the germline ends. CDR3 length: 13 amino acids, cysteine to phenylalanine. CDR3 DNA is the only sequence kept; it has 39 bases, read in frame from the first base.